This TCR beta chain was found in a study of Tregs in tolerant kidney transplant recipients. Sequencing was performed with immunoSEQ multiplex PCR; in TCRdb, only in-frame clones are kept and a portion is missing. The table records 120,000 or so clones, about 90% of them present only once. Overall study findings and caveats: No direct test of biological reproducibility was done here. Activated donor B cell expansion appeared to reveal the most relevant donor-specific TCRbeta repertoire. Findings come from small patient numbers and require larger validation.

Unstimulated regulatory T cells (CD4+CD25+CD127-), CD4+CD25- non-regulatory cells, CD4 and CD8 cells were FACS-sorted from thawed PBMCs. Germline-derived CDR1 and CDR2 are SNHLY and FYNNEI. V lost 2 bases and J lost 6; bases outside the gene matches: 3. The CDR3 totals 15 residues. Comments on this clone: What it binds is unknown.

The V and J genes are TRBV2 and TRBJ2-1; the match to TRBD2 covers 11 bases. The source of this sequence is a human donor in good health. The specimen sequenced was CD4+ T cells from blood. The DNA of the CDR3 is TGTGCCAGCAGTGAACTAGCGGGAGGACCCAATGAGCAGTTCTTC. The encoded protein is CASSELAGGPNEQFF.